This T cell receptor (beta chain) was captured by sequencing in a study of T-cell memory formation after mild COVID-19. Study-wide points: Memory sampled before infection contained some responding clones, suggesting cross-reactive memory joined. Whether second-wave clones peaking at day 37 were SARS-CoV-2 specific went unconfirmed.

A remark on this clonotype: As yet, its antigen is unknown.

The V gene's germline CDR1 is GTSNPN and CDR2 SVGIG (reference sequence). This CDR3 comprises 8 residues. Trimming shortened V by 4 bases and J by 7 bases, and 1 base separated the two germline ends. The 5'RACE method, run with constant-segment primers, produced TCR alpha and TCR beta cDNA libraries (carrying sample barcodes and UMIs). TCRdb processed the 5' RACE reads anew with MiXCR; each CDR3 protein has one entry. The sample has 300,000 to 350,000 distinct CDR3 sequences, around an eighth seen once. The sample was PBMCs or a T cell subset sorted from them (not recorded which). This clonotype was obtained from a man aged 18 to 35 who had mild COVID-19 (a few samples of this study predate the infection). Cell type and time point are not known. The chain has TRBV30 and TRBJ1-1; D unresolved. The CDR3: CAWIEAFF. DNA of the CDR3: TGTGCCTGGATTGAAGCTTTCTTT.